This T cell receptor (beta chain) was profiled in a study of cytomegalovirus exposure and HLA in healthy donors. Findings of the study overall: More clonal expansion characterized HLA-associated TCR beta chains than equally common others in a later analysis. One variant, a missense change in DCLRE1C, was linked in a later analysis to TCR beta V- and J-gene trimming. The study recorded 164 TCR beta chains that were cytomegalovirus-associated. In an earlier analysis, about 87% or about 30%: the productive usage of most TCR beta V segments.

Points on this clone: Its matching antigen is unknown.

The primer mix had 60 Vbeta and 13 Jbeta primers. Data came from immunoSEQ multiplex PCR; TCRdb stores just in-frame clones and leaves some out. The sample contains some 180,000 clones, roughly 80% of which appear only once. Source material: PBMCs. The sequence came from a man aged 40-49 years in good health and CMV-seropositive.

The CDR3 bases are TGTGCCAGCGTCACAGGGGGCGGAGATGGCTACACCTTC. Translated: CASVTGGGDGYTF. The chain combines TRBV18 with TRBJ1-2; 9 nucleotides match TRBD1. The CDR3 totals 13 residues. Germline CDR1 and CDR2: KGHSH and LQKENI. With V trimmed by 8 bases and J by 6 bases, 7 bases remained unmatched. Together with reference TRBV18 and TRBJ1-2, the CDR3 gives the full variable domain: NAGVMQNPRHLVRRRGQEARLRCSPMKGHSHVYWYRQLPEEGLKFMVYLQKENIIDESGMPKERFSAEFPKEGPSILRIQQVVRGDSAAYFCASVTGGGDGYTFGSGTRLTVV.